The 14 T cell receptor beta chains below all came from one sample that was sequenced in a study of radiation and T cells in renal cell carcinoma. Described time point: blood 4 weeks post-SBRT, at nephrectomy. Treatment described: 15 Gy SBRT to primary tumor, nephrectomy 4 weeks later. TCRdb's table, derived via immunoSEQ multiplex PCR, lists solely in-frame clones and lacks some. The sample includes some 150,000 clones, roughly 90% of them seen just once. Sequences were derived from blood, sampled from a patient whose treatment included radiotherapy and nephrectomy. The receptors were gathered from a woman aged 50 to 65 with renal cell carcinoma.

V is TRBV7-2 and J is TRBJ2-7; 7 positions match TRBD1. Germline trimming cut 1 base from V and 1 base from J; bases unmatched to any gene: 4. Germline values: CDR1 SGHTA, CDR2 FQGNSA. The length of the CDR3 is 15 residues. CDR3 DNA sequence: TGTGCCAGCAGCTTAGAGCCAGGGGGTTCCTACGAGCAGTACTTC. Residues: CASSLEPGGSYEQYF.

The genes are TRBV19 and TRBJ1-2; 8 positions match TRBD1. Trimming at V came to 3 bases and at J to 6 bases, leaving 6 bases not matched to a gene. CDR3 size: 14 residues. CDR1 and CDR2 (germline): LNHDA, SQIVND (reference sequence). CDR3 amino acids: CASSIPGQGHGYTF. CDR3 bases: TGTGCCAGTAGTATTCCCGGACAGGGCCATGGCTACACCTTC. The whole variable domain, remainder taken from reference TRBV19 and TRBJ1-2, is DGGITQSPKYLFRKEGQNVTLSCEQNLNHDAMYWYRQDPGQGLRLIYYSQIVNDFQKGDIAEGYSVSREKKESFPLTVTSAQKNPTAFYLCASSIPGQGHGYTFGSGTRLTVV.

This rearrangement joins TRBV5-4 to TRBJ1-5, with 7 bases lining up with TRBD1. The junction had 6 bases not matched to a gene; V was cut back by 0 bases and J by 6 bases. This CDR3 spans 15 amino acids. Germline CDR1 and CDR2: SGHNT and YYREEE (reference sequence). CDR3 amino acids: CASSLDRGMVQPQHF. As DNA, the CDR3 is TGTGCCAGCAGCTTGGACAGGGGTATGGTTCAGCCCCAGCATTTT.

This sequence joins TRBV4-2 and TRBJ2-3; a weak D match, TRBD2 (5 bases). The CDR3 runs 16 residues. Germline loops: CDR1 LGHNA, CDR2 YNFKEQ. V was pared by 1 base and J by 1 base, with 12 bases between. The chain's CDR3 is CASSQAVVRGTDTQYF. Here the CDR3 DNA reads TGTGCCAGCAGCCAAGCGGTCGTGCGGGGCACAGATACGCAGTATTTT.

This chain links TRBV4-1 with TRBJ2-7, with TRBD1 identical over 7 bases. The CDR3 has 16 amino acids. With V trimmed by 1 base and J by 3 bases, 9 bases remained unmatched. Looked up from germline, CDR1 is MGHRA and CDR2 is YSYEKL. CDR3 in amino acids: CASSQGTGNRLYEQYF. CDR3 bases: TGCGCCAGCAGCCAAGGGACAGGAAATCGCCTCTACGAGCAGTACTTC.

V usage is TRBV4-3 and J usage is TRBJ2-1; 11 positions agree with TRBD2. Germline loops: CDR1 LGHNA, CDR2 YSLEER. This CDR3 contains 18 residues. Trimming cost V 1 base and J 4 bases; bases outside gene matches: 9. The CDR3 protein is CASSQGYRLAGRYNEQFF. As DNA, the CDR3 is TGCGCCAGCAGCCAAGGATATCGACTAGCGGGACGGTACAATGAGCAGTTCTTC.

This chain uses TRBV4-3 with TRBJ1-6, with TRBD1 as a possible D gene (5 bases). Trimming pared 0 bases from V and 9 bases from J, leaving 12 bases between. Germline CDR1 is LGHNA and CDR2 is YSLEER. The length of the CDR3 is 15 residues. CDR3 coding DNA: TGCGCCAGCAGCCAAGATTATCAGGGCGGTTCACCCCTCCACTTT. Translation: CASSQDYQGGSPLHF.

This rearrangement joins TRBV11-2 to TRBJ2-1; no clear D gene. The V gene's germline CDR1 is SGHAT and CDR2 FQNNGV. The CDR3 has 16 amino acids. V was cut by 3 bases and J by 0 bases, with 12 bases left in between. DNA for the CDR3: TGTGCCAGCAGCTTGTTCTCGGAGAGCTCCTACAATGAGCAGTTCTTC. This encodes CASSLFSESSYNEQFF.

This clone occurred a few times. This chain connects TRBV9 to TRBJ1-2, with D possibly matching TRBD1 (5 bases). V was trimmed by 0 bases and J by 7 bases, leaving 19 bases between them. Germline CDR1 is SGDLS and CDR2 is YYNGEE. The CDR3 contains 16 residues. The CDR3 nucleotides are TGTGCCAGCAGCGTAGAACGGGCAGGGTGGATAGGTGGCTACACCTTC. This gives the protein CASSVERAGWIGGYTF.

The chain carries TRBV27 and TRBJ1-6; a weak D match, TRBD1 (5 bases). CDR1 and CDR2 (germline): MNHEY, SMNVEV (reference sequence). CDR3 size: 14 residues. The ends were cut back, 9 bases at V and 8 bases at J, with 17 bases in the middle. The CDR3 protein is CASQGIGTDSPLHF. DNA of the CDR3: TGTGCCAGTCAGGGCATAGGGACGGATTCACCCCTCCACTTT.

Here the CDR3 reads CASSQEQRGGSTQYF. The CDR3 bases are TGTGCCAGCAGCCAAGAGCAGCGGGGGGGGAGTACGCAGTATTTT. The chain links TRBV4-2 to TRBJ2-3; TRBD2 aligns across 10 bases. Germline V CDR1 and CDR2: LGHNA, YNFKEQ. The CDR3 runs to 15 residues. V gave up 0 bases and J gave up 8 bases; unmatched junction bases: 5.

The rearrangement uses TRBV29-1 and TRBJ2-1; TRBD1 agrees at 8 bases. Germline loops: CDR1 SQVTM, CDR2 ANQGSEA. V lost 1 base, J lost 3 bases, and 11 bases stayed unmatched. The CDR3 sequence is 17 residues long. The CDR3 region is CSVEGEKTGDLYNEQFF. CDR3 in DNA: TGCAGCGTTGAAGGAGAGAAGACAGGGGACCTCTACAATGAGCAGTTCTTC.

DNA for the CDR3: TGTGCCAGTAGGACCGAACTAGCCAAAAACATTCAGTACTTC. This sequence encodes CASRTELAKNIQYF. The genes are TRBV19 and TRBJ2-4; no definite D call. The CDR3 runs 14 residues. The V and J ends lost 6 bases and 0 bases respectively, with 9 bases between them. Germline V gene sequence: CDR1 LNHDA, CDR2 SQIVND (reference sequence).

V and J are TRBV10-2 and TRBJ1-5; TRBD1 might be the D (6 bases). The CDR3 is made up of 14 amino acids. Germline-derived CDR1 and CDR2 are WSHSY and SAAADI. The V gene lost 8 bases and the J gene lost 3 bases, with 14 bases spanning the gap. The CDR3 loop is CASRDTGYNQPQHF. CDR3 bases: TGCGCCAGCCGGGACACAGGATACAATCAGCCCCAGCATTTT.